A single sample gave rise to the 22 T cell receptor beta chains below, sequenced in a study of shared clonotypes between healthy human individuals. Data came from immunoSEQ multiplex PCR; TCRdb stores just in-frame clones and leaves some out. The sample records approximately 1.1 million clones, around 78% being singletons. Material: memory CD4+ T cells from PBMCs. The subset was: CD45RA-negative fraction. Receptors originate from a man between 18 and 29 years old in good health. Some clones in this sample may be carry-over from other donors' samples.

The rearrangement links TRBV6-5 to TRBJ1-1; no definite D call. This CDR3 comprises 14 residues. The V gene lost 7 bases and the J gene lost 6 bases, with 18 bases spanning the gap. The V gene's germline CDR1 is MNHEY and CDR2 SVGAGI. In nucleotides, the CDR3 is TGTGCCAGCATACCTTTTGGGGTTACGGCTGAAGCTTTCTTT. Translation: CASIPFGVTAEAFF.

V usage is TRBV4-2 and J usage is TRBJ2-6; maybe TRBD1 (6 bases). Germline CDR1 reads LGHNA; CDR2 reads YNFKEQ. The CDR3 is 16 residues long. Trimming removed 2 bases at V and 0 bases at J, with 8 bases between. CDR3 protein: CASSQTDSSGANVLTF. CDR3 nucleotides: TGTGCCAGCAGCCAAACGGACAGCTCTGGGGCCAACGTCCTGACTTTC.

The CDR3 sequence: CASSGTGLYSVNTEAFF. The CDR3 DNA follows: TGTGCCAGCAGTGGGACAGGATTATATTCAGTGAACACTGAAGCTTTCTTT. V and J are TRBV6-1 and TRBJ1-1; 7 bases fit TRBD1. CDR1 and CDR2 (germline): MNHNS, SASEGT. CDR3 length: 17 residues. Trimming removed 4 bases from V and 0 bases from J; junction bases left unmatched: 11.

The V call is TRBV5-1, the J call TRBJ2-7, with a possible D match to TRBD1 (5 bases). Germline CDR1 reads SGHRS; CDR2 reads YFSETQ. The CDR3 spans 16 residues. Trimming took off 4 bases at V and 0 bases at J, with 17 bases between the two ends. The CDR3 nucleotides are TGCGCCAGCAGCCCCTCCTACAGGAGAAGCTCCTACGAGCAGTACTTC. Residues: CASSPSYRRSSYEQYF.

This clone was observed at least ten times. The chain recombines TRBV7-2 with TRBJ2-3, with D unresolved. The CDR3 extends over 13 amino acids. The ends were cut back, 3 bases at V and 4 bases at J, with 8 bases in the middle. Germline lookup yields CDR1 SGHTA and CDR2 FQGNSA. CDR3 coding DNA: TGTGCCAGCAGCTTTAAGTTAGCAGATACGCAGTATTTT. Protein sequence: CASSFKLADTQYF.

The gene calls are TRBV5-1 and TRBJ2-1; TRBD1 agrees at 7 bases. The V gene's germline CDR1 is SGHRS and CDR2 YFSETQ. V lost 3 bases, J lost 0 bases, and 3 bases stayed unmatched. The CDR3 is 15 amino acids. The CDR3 is CASSYRQGSYNEQFF. CDR3 DNA: TGCGCCAGCAGCTACAGACAGGGCTCCTACAATGAGCAGTTCTTC.

In this sample, this clone turned up a few times. The same CDR3 also results from other DNA sequences found in this sample. This chain joins TRBV20-1 and TRBJ2-7; D not resolved. Trimming took 3 bases from V and 2 from J, leaving 5 bases between them. Germline lookup yields CDR1 DFQATT and CDR2 SNEGSKA (reference sequence). This CDR3 comprises 11 residues. CDR3 region: CSASLTYEQYF. The DNA for the CDR3 is TGCAGTGCTAGTCTTACCTACGAGCAGTACTTC.

This chain links TRBV7-6 with TRBJ2-1, with 9 positions matching TRBD1. V was pared by 5 bases and J by 6 bases, with 5 bases of the junction left unmatched. The germline CDR1 and CDR2 sequences are SGHVS and FNYEAQ. The CDR3 is 14 residues long. CDR3 region: CASSPGQGPNEQFF. The CDR3 DNA sequence: TGTGCCAGCAGCCCGGGACAGGGCCCCAATGAGCAGTTCTTC.

V usage is TRBV9 and J usage is TRBJ1-4, with 7 bases fitting TRBD1. This CDR3 comprises 16 residues. V lost 4 bases and J lost 3; bases outside the gene matches: 9. Germline loops: CDR1 SGDLS, CDR2 YYNGEE. The CDR3 here is CASSPGSGTANEKLFF. The CDR3 DNA is TGTGCCAGCAGCCCAGGGTCCGGGACAGCTAATGAAAAACTGTTTTTT.

V usage is TRBV28 and J usage is TRBJ1-1; D possibly corresponds to TRBD1 (5 bases). Germline CDR1 is MDHEN and CDR2 is SYDVKM. The CDR3 length is 13 residues. The V and J ends lost 1 base and 9 bases respectively, with 12 bases between them. CDR3 residues: CASSLYPRAKAFF. The CDR3, as DNA: TGTGCCAGCAGTTTATACCCCAGGGCGAAAGCTTTCTTT.

The chain recombines TRBV5-1 with TRBJ2-5; D gene uncertain. Germline V gene sequence: CDR1 SGHRS, CDR2 YFSETQ. V was pared by 4 bases and J by 1 base, with 8 bases between. This CDR3 has 13 amino acids. The CDR3 reads CASSDGSQETQYF. DNA for the CDR3: TGCGCCAGCAGCGACGGGTCCCAAGAGACCCAGTACTTC.

This chain links TRBV4-1 with TRBJ2-2; D call uncertain. The germline gives CDR1 MGHRA, CDR2 YSYEKL. Deletions cut 0 bases from V and 5 bases from J, with 10 bases between. This CDR3 comprises 15 residues. The CDR3 is CASSQDTLITGELFF. CDR3 bases: TGCGCCAGCAGCCAAGATACCCTGATTACCGGGGAGCTGTTTTTT.

The chain joins TRBV28 to TRBJ1-2; no clear D. Germline V gene lookup returns CDR1 MDHEN and CDR2 SYDVKM. Trimming took off 5 bases at V and 5 bases at J, with 6 bases between the two ends. This CDR3 is built from 11 residues. This CDR3 is CASSEKYGYTF. CDR3 nucleotides: TGTGCCAGCAGTGAAAAGTATGGCTACACCTTC.

This chain links TRBV2 with TRBJ2-7, with a tentative D call TRBD1 (5 bases). Germline V gives CDR1 SNHLY, CDR2 FYNNEI. CDR3 length equals 14 residues. The V end lost 7 bases, the J end lost 4 bases, and 17 bases lay between the germline ends. CDR3 DNA: TGTGCCAGCAAGGGTGGGGCCGACCCTTACGAGCAGTACTTC. Its protein product is CASKGGADPYEQYF.

DNA of the CDR3: TGTGCCAGCAGCTTAACAGGGTTGGGGGAGCTGTTTTTT. Its translation is CASSLTGLGELFF. The chain combines TRBV5-4 with TRBJ2-2; the D gene is possibly TRBD1 (6 bases). This CDR3 is built from 13 residues. Germline V lookup: CDR1 SGHNT, CDR2 YYREEE (reference sequence). Between the trimmed V and J ends, which lost 2 bases and 8 bases, there was a span of 10 bases.

The rearrangement links TRBV5-1 to TRBJ2-3; D gene ambiguous. The germline CDR1 and CDR2 sequences are SGHRS and YFSETQ. V gave up 1 base and J gave up 3 bases, with 12 bases separating them. This CDR3 is built from 15 residues. Written as DNA, the CDR3 is TGCGCCAGCAGCTTGTCCCCCCTGGCTACAGATACGCAGTATTTT. Translated: CASSLSPLATDTQYF.

V is TRBV27 and J is TRBJ1-5; D possibly corresponds to TRBD1 (6 bases). CDR1 is MNHEY, CDR2 SMNVEV, per germline (reference sequence). The CDR3 totals 16 residues. V was cut by 2 bases and J by 6 bases, with 17 bases left in between. The CDR3 loop is CASSLRGAGFPQPQHF. In nucleotides, the CDR3 is TGTGCCAGCAGTTTAAGGGGGGCAGGTTTTCCTCAGCCCCAGCATTTT.

The V call is TRBV4-3, the J call TRBJ2-2; D uncertain. Germline values: CDR1 LGHNA, CDR2 YSLEER. V lost 5 bases, J lost 4 bases, and 11 bases lay in between. The CDR3 loop spans 14 amino acids. This CDR3 reads CASSFSGGTGELFF. As DNA, the CDR3 is TGCGCCAGCAGCTTTTCGGGCGGCACCGGGGAGCTGTTTTTT.

The gene calls are TRBV5-6 and TRBJ2-7; 7 bases align to TRBD1. V lost 2 bases to trimming and J lost 2 bases; unmatched junction nucleotides: 13. The germline gives CDR1 SGHDT, CDR2 YYEEEE. This CDR3 has 17 residues. CDR3 nucleotides: TGTGCCAGCAGCTTAATGCCGGGACAGAGTTTTACCTACGAGCAGTACTTC. Translation gives CASSLMPGQSFTYEQYF.

This clone was detected a few times. The gene calls are TRBV15 and TRBJ2-7, with D unresolved. V dropped 6 bases and J dropped 0 bases, with 9 bases sitting between them. This CDR3 region has 13 residues. CDR1 and CDR2 from the germline V gene are LNHNV and YYDKDF (reference sequence). As DNA, the CDR3 is TGTGCCACCAGAGCCCCGAGCTCCTACGAGCAGTACTTC. This translates into CATRAPSSYEQYF.

The rearrangement joins TRBV11-2 to TRBJ1-2; perhaps TRBD1 as D (5 bases). Deletions cut 5 bases from V and 10 bases from J, with 17 bases between. The CDR3 runs 13 residues. Germline V CDR1 and CDR2: SGHAT, FQNNGV. The CDR3, as DNA: TGTGCCAGCAGCCGAACGGACACGGGTGACTACACCTTC. Translation: CASSRTDTGDYTF. The whole variable domain, remainder taken from reference TRBV11-2 and TRBJ1-2, is EAGVAQSPRYKIIEKRQSVAFWCNPISGHATLYWYQQILGQGPKLLIQFQNNGVVDDSQLPKDRFSAERLKGVDSTLKIQPAKLEDSAVYLCASSRTDTGDYTFGSGTRLTVV.

The chain joins TRBV28 to TRBJ1-2, with D unresolved. This CDR3 spans 14 amino acids. Germline assignment: CDR1 MDHEN and CDR2 SYDVKM. With 5 bases removed from V and 5 bases from J, the gap between germline ends came to 15 bases. CDR3 DNA: TGTGCCAGCAGTCCCCCCGGGGTTTGGTATGGCTACACCTTC. It codes for CASSPPGVWYGYTF.